This TCR beta chain is drawn from a study of cytomegalovirus exposure and HLA in healthy donors (TCRdb year 2017). General notes on the study: A later analysis indicated that the 120 validation repertoires were generated on the platform also employed for the roughly 650 repertoires of the first cohort. The study aimed to test whether cataloging public T cell receptors could reveal signatures of past pathogen exposure. In addition to the first cohort of hundreds of subjects, a separate validation cohort of over 90 different subjects was used. The study combined high-throughput TCR immunosequencing, statistical association of individual TCRs with disease status, and machine learning to predict cytomegalovirus infection status.

The CDR1 and CDR2 encoded by the germline V gene are MNHEY and SVGAGI. Taken from cysteine to phenylalanine, the CDR3 has 13 residues. The entry retains the CDR3 DNA only, 39 bases that are in frame from base 1. V is pared back by 9 bases and J by 0 bases, with 12 bases lying between the germline termini. Beyond this particular receptor, the publication reports: A few of the identified cytomegalovirus-associated TCR beta chains were confirmed in vitro to be specific for cytomegalovirus antigens. The classifier was reported to diagnose cytomegalovirus status with high specificity and sensitivity in both the original and validation cohorts. The validation cohort had no HLA typing available for a later analysis, so co-occurrence within that cohort was assessed over all 130 or so repertoires. While some public TCRs were present in many individuals, most TCR sequences turned up only very rarely across donors. The study gave a list of about 170 TCR beta chains associated with cytomegalovirus. In a later analysis, TCRs clustered in the first cohort were found to also tend to co-occur in the 120 or so validation repertoires, with roughly 93% of cluster scores above 0. According to the authors, the approach could potentially be generalized to other disease states and immunological phenotypes.

Donors formed part of the validation cohort, which comprised approximately 130 subjects and was distinct from the first cohort of under 850 subjects. Only one count was recorded for this clone. Its antigen is unknown. No much larger clone is present one base from it, and per-base qualities are unavailable. Library preparation used the immunoSEQ multiplex PCR assay. The study's processing was this. A statistical classification framework was developed to diagnose cytomegalovirus status using the catalog of TCR beta chain sequences. TCRdb's version of the immuneACCESS table is confined to in-frame rearrangements and falls short of the full clone set. An unresolved V gene accounts for under half of the shortfall where checked; the remainder is of unknown origin. The V and J calls and clone size come from that table; D and trimming were worked out from the DNA. The sample profile shows 45,000 to 70,000 clones; 90% of them were found once. The top ten hold 0.8% to 1.2% of the sample.

The sequence was obtained from a man between 18 and 29 years old in good health and CMV-seronegative. The source material was PBMCs. The rearranged segments are TRBV6-5 and TRBJ2-7, and possibly TRBD2, on 5 matching bases. The CDR3 region has the sequence CASLDYGSYEQYF. The DNA sequence is given as TGTGCCAGTCTTGACTACGGCTCCTACGAGCAGTACTTC.